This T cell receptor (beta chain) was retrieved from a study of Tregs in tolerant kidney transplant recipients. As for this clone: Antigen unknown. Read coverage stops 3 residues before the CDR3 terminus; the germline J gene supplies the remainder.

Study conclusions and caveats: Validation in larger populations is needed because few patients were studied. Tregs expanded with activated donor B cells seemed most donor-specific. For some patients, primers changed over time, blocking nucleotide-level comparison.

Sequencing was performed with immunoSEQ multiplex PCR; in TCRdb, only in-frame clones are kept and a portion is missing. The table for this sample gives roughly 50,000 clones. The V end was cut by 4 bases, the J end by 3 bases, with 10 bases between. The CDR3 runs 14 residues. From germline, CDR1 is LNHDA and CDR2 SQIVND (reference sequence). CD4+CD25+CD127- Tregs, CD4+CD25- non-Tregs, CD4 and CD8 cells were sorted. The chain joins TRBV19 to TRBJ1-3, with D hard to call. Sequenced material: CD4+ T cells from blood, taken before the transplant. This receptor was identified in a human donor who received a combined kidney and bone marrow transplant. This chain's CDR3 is CASSTGDIGNTIYF. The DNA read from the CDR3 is TGTGCCAGTAGTACAGGAGATATTGGAAACACC.